These 19 T cell receptor beta chains share one sample of origin, sequenced in a study of blood T cell repertoires in COVID-19. Method: immunoSEQ multiplex PCR; TCRdb's copy keeps in-frame clones and lacks some. The table records some 260,000 clones, 70% to 80% of them present only once. The sample was peripheral blood. The receptor set was obtained from an elderly woman with acute or convalescent COVID-19.

The chain uses TRBV6-5 and TRBJ1-2; TRBD1 matches at 11 bases. Germline CDR1 reads MNHEY; CDR2 reads SVGAGI. The CDR3 sequence is 16 residues long. With V trimmed by 3 bases and J by 4 bases, 7 bases remained unmatched. The CDR3 reads CASSYSGTGGSYGYTF. DNA for the CDR3: TGTGCCAGCAGTTATTCCGGGACAGGGGGTTCCTATGGCTACACCTTC.

The rearrangement joins TRBV27 to TRBJ1-6; tentatively, D is TRBD1 (6 bases). V was clipped by 7 bases and J by 6 bases, with 13 bases between them. The CDR3 runs to 14 residues. The germline CDR1 and CDR2 sequences are MNHEY and SMNVEV (reference sequence). The CDR3 reads CASNVQGPNSPLHF. CDR3 in DNA: TGTGCCAGCAATGTACAGGGACCTAATTCACCCCTCCACTTT.

The chain joins TRBV4-2 to TRBJ1-5, with 8 bases identical to TRBD1. Germline values: CDR1 LGHNA, CDR2 YNFKEQ. V gave up 4 bases and J gave up 5 bases; unmatched junction bases: 7. This CDR3 region has 15 residues. DNA for the CDR3: TGTGCCAGCAGCCCTCAGGGGGCAGCGTATCAGCCCCAGCATTTT. The encoded protein is CASSPQGAAYQPQHF.

This clone occurred many times. V usage is TRBV11-2 and J usage is TRBJ1-1; tentatively, D is TRBD1 (5 bases). Germline V CDR1 and CDR2: SGHAT, FQNNGV. The CDR3 totals 16 residues. With 1 base removed from V and 5 bases from J, the gap between germline ends came to 17 bases. The CDR3 sequence: CASSLVAPRDKTEAFF. The CDR3 DNA follows: TGTGCCAGCAGCTTAGTGGCACCCAGGGATAAGACTGAAGCTTTCTTT.

This chain links TRBV2 with TRBJ1-2; 7 nucleotides line up with TRBD1. This CDR3 spans 14 amino acids. Germline values: CDR1 SNHLY, CDR2 FYNNEI. With 4 bases clipped from V and 1 base from J, the junction kept 3 bases outside the gene matches. The CDR3 nucleotides are TGTGCCAGCAGTGGACAGGGATTTAACTATGGCTACACCTTC. Residues: CASSGQGFNYGYTF.

This clone was detected a few times. The rearrangement links TRBV5-1 to TRBJ2-2, with 10 bases lining up with TRBD1. CDR1 SGHRS and CDR2 YFSETQ come from the germline V gene. The CDR3 loop spans 15 amino acids. Trimming removed 4 bases from V and 6 bases from J; junction bases left unmatched: 6. The CDR3 spells CASSIDRGHAGELFF. CDR3 sequence (DNA): TGCGCCAGCAGCATCGACAGGGGGCATGCCGGGGAGCTGTTTTTT.

This chain connects TRBV6-5 to TRBJ2-1; weak D call: TRBD2 (6 bases). The CDR3 length is 13 residues. From germline, CDR1 is MNHEY and CDR2 SVGAGI. The V and J ends lost 7 bases and 3 bases respectively, with 10 bases between them. The DNA for the CDR3 is TGTGCCAGCATCGCTAGCGACTACAATGAGCAGTTCTTC. Residues: CASIASDYNEQFF.

The rearrangement joins TRBV12-3 or TRBV12-4 to TRBJ2-7; the match to TRBD2 covers 8 bases. The V gene end was trimmed by 4 bases and the J gene end by 9 bases; junction bases not matched to a gene: 5. There are 12 residues in the CDR3. The CDR3 DNA reads TGTGCCAGCAGTTGGGACCGGGGGGGGCAGTACTTC. Protein: CASSWDRGGQYF.

V usage is TRBV6-5 and J usage is TRBJ2-1, with 7 nucleotides matching TRBD2. The CDR3 runs 16 residues. Germline trimming cut 0 bases from V and 4 bases from J; bases unmatched to any gene: 6. Germline values: CDR1 MNHEY, CDR2 SVGAGI. The CDR3 bases are TGTGCCAGCAGTTACTCGATGGGGGGGGGTTACAATGAGCAGTTCTTC. This translates into CASSYSMGGGYNEQFF.

This rearrangement joins TRBV6-5 to TRBJ2-1, with 9 bases aligning to TRBD1. This CDR3 has 15 amino acids. J was trimmed by 8 bases and V by 6 bases; bases with no gene match: 11. Germline CDR1 and CDR2: MNHEY and SVGAGI. The CDR3 DNA follows: TGTGCCAGCAGAAGGGGGACAGGGACTTTCGATGAGCAGTTCTTC. This translates into CASRRGTGTFDEQFF.

The chain couples TRBV5-1 to TRBJ2-1, with D maybe TRBD2 (6 bases). The CDR3 has 15 residues. Trimming left V 0 bases short and J 8 bases short, with 15 bases between. Germline V lookup: CDR1 SGHRS, CDR2 YFSETQ. CDR3 in DNA: TGCGCCAGCAGCTTGGCCATCCCGGGAGCTGATGAGCAGTTCTTC. Residues: CASSLAIPGADEQFF.

This clone was counted only a few times. V gene TRBV9 combines with J gene TRBJ1-2, with a weak D call TRBD1 (6 bases). V was shortened by 4 bases and J by 2 bases, with 18 bases between the two germline ends. The length of the CDR3 is 16 residues. Germline V gene lookup returns CDR1 SGDLS and CDR2 YYNGEE. In DNA, the CDR3 is TGTGCCAGCAGCCCGCGGTCAGGGGTCCGAAACTATGGCTACACCTTC. Its translation is CASSPRSGVRNYGYTF.

The rearrangement joins TRBV6-6 to TRBJ2-1; 9 bases align to TRBD1. The CDR3 is 18 residues long. Germline V gene data show CDR1 as MNHNY and CDR2 as SVGAGI (reference sequence). Germline trimming cut 5 bases from V and 7 bases from J; bases unmatched to any gene: 18. The CDR3 region is CASSPGDRVSSGGNEQFF. CDR3 bases: TGTGCCAGCAGTCCCGGGGACAGGGTGTCTAGCGGTGGTAATGAGCAGTTCTTC.

This clone was recorded a few times. The chain employs TRBV3-1 (or the pseudogene TRBV3-2) and TRBJ1-1; D might be TRBD1 (6 bases). V lost 4 bases and J lost 10, with 16 bases in between. The length of the CDR3 is 13 residues. Germline-derived CDR1 and CDR2 are LGHDT and YNNKEL (reference sequence). This CDR3 is CASSPSDSVRAFF. The DNA for the CDR3 is TGTGCCAGCAGCCCGTCGGACAGTGTTCGAGCTTTCTTT.

The genes are TRBV2 and TRBJ1-5; tentatively, D is TRBD1 (6 bases). The germline V gene encodes CDR1 SNHLY and CDR2 FYNNEI. The CDR3 loop spans 13 amino acids. V was trimmed by 7 bases and J by 5 bases, leaving 12 bases between them. DNA of the CDR3: TGTGCCAGCACACGGGACACCTATCAGCCCCAGCATTTT. Its translation is CASTRDTYQPQHF.

Ten or more counts support this clone. The chain links TRBV11-2 to TRBJ1-3; possibly TRBD1 for D (5 bases). V shed 5 bases and J shed 0 bases, with 14 bases lying between them. CDR3 length equals 16 residues. Germline V gene data show CDR1 as SGHAT and CDR2 as FQNNGV. The CDR3 protein is CASSPIGGSSGNTIYF. The CDR3 DNA sequence: TGTGCCAGCAGCCCCATCGGGGGGAGCTCTGGAAACACCATATATTTT.

The rearrangement joins TRBV3-1 (or the pseudogene TRBV3-2) to TRBJ1-3; D possibly corresponds to TRBD1 (5 bases). CDR3 length: 14 residues. V was clipped by 2 bases and J by 0 bases, with 5 bases between them. Germline loops: CDR1 LGHDT, CDR2 YNNKEL (reference sequence). CDR3 amino acids: CASSQTGSGNTIYF. The DNA of the CDR3 is TGTGCCAGCAGCCAAACAGGCTCTGGAAACACCATATATTTT.

The CDR3 region is CATGTRPETQYF. DNA of the CDR3: TGCGCCACTGGGACTAGGCCGGAGACCCAGTACTTC. V and J are TRBV10-2 and TRBJ2-5; 8 nucleotides line up with TRBD2. CDR1 is WSHSY and CDR2 is SAAADI in the germline V gene. The V segment lost 10 bases and the J segment 5 bases; nucleotides outside the gene matches: 6. This CDR3 contains 12 residues.

V is TRBV12-5 and J is TRBJ1-5; 9 nucleotides line up with TRBD1. Germline lookup yields CDR1 LGHNT and CDR2 FRNRAP. The CDR3 loop spans 15 amino acids. V lost 5 bases and J lost 3; bases outside the gene matches: 5. CDR3 in DNA: TGTGCTAGTGGTGGGGGACAGGGTCCCAATCAGCCCCAGCATTTT. This codes for CASGGGQGPNQPQHF. The complete variable domain, with remaining parts taken from reference TRBV12-5 and TRBJ1-5, reads DARVTQTPRHKVTEMGQEVTMRCQPILGHNTVFWYRQTMMQGLELLAYFRNRAPLDDSGMPKDRFSAEMPDATLATLKIQPSEPRDSAVYFCASGGGQGPNQPQHFGDGTRLSIL.